This note documents a single TCR beta chain sequence. The antigen remains unidentified. The data were obtained in a study of cytomegalovirus exposure and HLA in healthy donors. Germline V gives CDR1 SQVTM, CDR2 ANQGSEA. This CDR3 spans 16 amino acids. Trimming at V came to 0 bases and at J to 1 base, leaving 2 bases not matched to a gene. PCR was performed using 60 Vbeta and 13 Jbeta primers. Clones were sequenced by immunoSEQ multiplex PCR, and TCRdb holds only the in-frame ones, with some missing. This sample has over 150,000 clones, with 65% to 85% found just once. Study outcomes and limitations: A list of approximately 150 TCR beta chains associated with cytomegalovirus was given. Later analysis identified a missense DCLRE1C variant that was linked to TCR beta V- and J-gene trimming.

Sequencing used PBMCs. This chain joins TRBV29-1 and TRBJ2-3; TRBD2 aligns across 12 bases. This clonotype was obtained from a male donor in good health and CMV-seronegative. The CDR3 DNA sequence: TGCAGCGTTGAAGATTGGACTAGCGGGGGCACAGATACGCAGTATTTT. This sequence encodes CSVEDWTSGGTDTQYF.